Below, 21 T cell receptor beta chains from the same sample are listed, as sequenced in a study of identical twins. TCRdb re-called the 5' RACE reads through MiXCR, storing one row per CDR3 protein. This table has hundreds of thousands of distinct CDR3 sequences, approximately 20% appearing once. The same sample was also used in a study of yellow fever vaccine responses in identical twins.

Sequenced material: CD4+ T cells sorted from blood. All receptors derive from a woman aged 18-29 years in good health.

CDR3 nucleotides: TGTGCCAGCAGCCAAGATCCGGGACGCACAGTTACCTACAATGAGCAGTTCTTC. This encodes CASSQDPGRTVTYNEQFF. The V and J genes are TRBV3-1 and TRBJ2-1; D assignment may be TRBD1 or TRBD2 (5 bases each). V was shortened by 0 bases and J by 2 bases, with 17 bases between the two germline ends. The CDR3 runs 18 residues. Germline V gene sequence: CDR1 LGHDT, CDR2 YNNKEL (reference sequence).

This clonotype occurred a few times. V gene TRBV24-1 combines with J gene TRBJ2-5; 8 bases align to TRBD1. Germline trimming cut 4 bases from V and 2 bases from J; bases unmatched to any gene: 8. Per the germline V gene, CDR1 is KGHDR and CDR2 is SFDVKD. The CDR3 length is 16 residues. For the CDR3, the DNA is TGTGCCACCAGTGAAGGTGGACAGGGCTTACAAGAGACCCAGTACTTC. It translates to CATSEGGQGLQETQYF.

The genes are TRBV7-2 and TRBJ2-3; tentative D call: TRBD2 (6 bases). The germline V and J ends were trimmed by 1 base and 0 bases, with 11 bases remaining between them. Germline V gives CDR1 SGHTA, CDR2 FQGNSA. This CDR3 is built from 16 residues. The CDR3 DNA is TGTGCCAGCAGCTTAGGTATTGGGAGGAGCACAGATACGCAGTATTTT. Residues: CASSLGIGRSTDTQYF. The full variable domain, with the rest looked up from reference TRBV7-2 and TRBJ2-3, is GAGVSQSPSNKVTEKGKDVELRCDPISGHTALYWYRQSLGQGLEFLIYFQGNSAPDKSGLPSDRFSAERTGGSVSTLTIQRTQQEDSAVYLCASSLGIGRSTDTQYFGPGTRLTVL.

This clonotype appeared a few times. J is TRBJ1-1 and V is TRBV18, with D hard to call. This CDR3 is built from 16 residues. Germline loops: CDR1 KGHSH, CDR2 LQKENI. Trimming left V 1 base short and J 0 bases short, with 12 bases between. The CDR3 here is CASSPRVLSVNTEAFF. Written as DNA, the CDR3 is TGTGCCAGCTCACCACGAGTCTTGTCAGTGAACACTGAAGCTTTCTTT.

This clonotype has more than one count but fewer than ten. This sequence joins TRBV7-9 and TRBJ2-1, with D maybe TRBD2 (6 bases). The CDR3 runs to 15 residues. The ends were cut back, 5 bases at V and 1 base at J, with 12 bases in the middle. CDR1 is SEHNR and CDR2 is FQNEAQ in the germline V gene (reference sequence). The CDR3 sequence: CASSIGTPSYNEQFF. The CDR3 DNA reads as TGTGCCAGCAGCATCGGGACTCCGTCCTACAATGAGCAGTTCTTC.

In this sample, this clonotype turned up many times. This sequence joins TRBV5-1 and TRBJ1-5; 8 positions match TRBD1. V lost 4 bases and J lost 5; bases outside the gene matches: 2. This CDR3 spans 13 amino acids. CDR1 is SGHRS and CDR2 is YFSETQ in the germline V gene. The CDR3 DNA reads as TGCGCCAGCAGCCAGACAGGGGATCAGCCCCAGCATTTT. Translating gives CASSQTGDQPQHF.

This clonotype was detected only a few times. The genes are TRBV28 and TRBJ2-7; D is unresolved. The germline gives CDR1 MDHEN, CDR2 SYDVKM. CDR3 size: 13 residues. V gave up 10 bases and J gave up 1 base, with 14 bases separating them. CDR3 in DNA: TGTGCCATTAGTCAGTCGAATTCCTACGAGCAGTACTTC. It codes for CAISQSNSYEQYF.

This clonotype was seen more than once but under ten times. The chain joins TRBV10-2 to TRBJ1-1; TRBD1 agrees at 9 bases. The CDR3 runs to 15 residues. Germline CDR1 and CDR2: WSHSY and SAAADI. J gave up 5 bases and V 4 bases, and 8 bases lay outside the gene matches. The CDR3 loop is CASSGEGQGRTEAFF. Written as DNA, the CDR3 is TGCGCCAGCAGTGGAGAGGGACAGGGAAGGACTGAAGCTTTCTTT.

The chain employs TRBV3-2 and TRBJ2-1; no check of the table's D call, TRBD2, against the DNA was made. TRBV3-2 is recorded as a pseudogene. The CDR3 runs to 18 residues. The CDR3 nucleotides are TGTGCCAGCTGCCAAGTTTTGGGACTAGCTTCGTCCTACAATGAGCAGTTCTTC. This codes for CASCQVLGLASSYNEQFF.

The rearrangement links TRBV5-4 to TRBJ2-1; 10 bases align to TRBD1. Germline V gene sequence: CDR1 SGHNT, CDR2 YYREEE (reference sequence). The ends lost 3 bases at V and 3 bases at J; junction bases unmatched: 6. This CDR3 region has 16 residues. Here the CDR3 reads CASSSPWDRGYNEQFF. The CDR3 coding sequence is TGTGCCAGCAGCTCTCCCTGGGACAGGGGCTACAATGAGCAGTTCTTC.

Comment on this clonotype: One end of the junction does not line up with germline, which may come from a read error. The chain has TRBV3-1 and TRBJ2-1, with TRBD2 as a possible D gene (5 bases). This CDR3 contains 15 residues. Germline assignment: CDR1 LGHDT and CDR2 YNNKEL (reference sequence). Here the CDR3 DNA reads TGTGCCAGCTGCCAAGGCGTCGAGGGCTACAATGAGCAGTTCTTC. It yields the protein CASCQGVEGYNEQFF.

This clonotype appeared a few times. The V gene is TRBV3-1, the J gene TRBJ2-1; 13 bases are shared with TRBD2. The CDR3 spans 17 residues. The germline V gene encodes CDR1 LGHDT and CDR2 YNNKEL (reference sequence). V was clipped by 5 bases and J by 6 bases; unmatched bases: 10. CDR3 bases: TGTGCCAGCAGCACTCCTGGACTAGCGGGAGTAACCAATGAGCAGTTCTTC. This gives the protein CASSTPGLAGVTNEQFF.

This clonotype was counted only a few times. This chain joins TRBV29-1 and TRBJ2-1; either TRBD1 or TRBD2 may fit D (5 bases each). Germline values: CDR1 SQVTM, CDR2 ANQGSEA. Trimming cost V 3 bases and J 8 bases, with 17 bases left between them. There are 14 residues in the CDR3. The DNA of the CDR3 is TGCAGCGTTGAGAGCCCCAGGGCGAGGGATGAGCAGTTCTTC. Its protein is CSVESPRARDEQFF.

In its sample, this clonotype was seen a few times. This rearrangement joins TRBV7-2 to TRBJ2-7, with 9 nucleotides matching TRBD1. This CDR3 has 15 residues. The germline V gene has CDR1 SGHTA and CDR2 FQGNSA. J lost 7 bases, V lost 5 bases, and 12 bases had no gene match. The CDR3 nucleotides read TGTGCCAGCAGCCCTGGACAGGGGTTGGATAGGGAGCAGTACGTC. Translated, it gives CASSPGQGLDREQYV.

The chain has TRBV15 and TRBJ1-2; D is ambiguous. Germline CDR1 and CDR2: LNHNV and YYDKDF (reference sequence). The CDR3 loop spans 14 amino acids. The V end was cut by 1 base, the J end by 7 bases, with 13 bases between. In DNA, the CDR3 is TGTGCCACCAGCAGAGTCAGTAGCCAAGCTGGCTACACCTTC. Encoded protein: CATSRVSSQAGYTF.

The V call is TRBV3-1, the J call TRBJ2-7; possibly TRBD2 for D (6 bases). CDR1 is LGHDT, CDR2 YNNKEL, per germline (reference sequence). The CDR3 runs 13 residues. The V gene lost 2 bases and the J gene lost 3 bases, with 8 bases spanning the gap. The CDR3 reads CASSQSGDYEQYF. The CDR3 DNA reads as TGTGCCAGCAGCCAATCGGGGGACTACGAGCAGTACTTC.

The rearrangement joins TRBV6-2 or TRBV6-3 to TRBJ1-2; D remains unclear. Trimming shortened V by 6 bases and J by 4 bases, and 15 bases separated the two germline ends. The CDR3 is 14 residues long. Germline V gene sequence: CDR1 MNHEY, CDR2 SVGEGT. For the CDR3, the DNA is TGTGCCAGCAGGCGAGGGCCGCCAAGCTATGGCTACACCTTC. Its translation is CASRRGPPSYGYTF.

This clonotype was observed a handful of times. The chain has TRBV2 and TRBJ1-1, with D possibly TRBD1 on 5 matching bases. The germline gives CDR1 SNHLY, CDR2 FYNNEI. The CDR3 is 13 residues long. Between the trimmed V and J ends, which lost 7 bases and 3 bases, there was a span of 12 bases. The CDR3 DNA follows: TGTGCCAGCACTAAAGGAGGGGACACTGAAGCTTTCTTT. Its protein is CASTKGGDTEAFF.

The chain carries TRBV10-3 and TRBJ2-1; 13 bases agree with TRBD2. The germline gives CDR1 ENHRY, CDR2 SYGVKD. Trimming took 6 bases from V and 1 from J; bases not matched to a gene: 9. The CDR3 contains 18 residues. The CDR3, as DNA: TGTGCCATCAGGGGGGGGACTAGCGGGGTCTCATCCTACAATGAGCAGTTCTTC. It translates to CAIRGGTSGVSSYNEQFF.

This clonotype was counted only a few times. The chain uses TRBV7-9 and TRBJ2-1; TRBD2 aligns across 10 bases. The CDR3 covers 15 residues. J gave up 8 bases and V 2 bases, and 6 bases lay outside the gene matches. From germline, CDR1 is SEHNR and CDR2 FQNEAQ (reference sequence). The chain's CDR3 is CASSLKAGGLYEQFF. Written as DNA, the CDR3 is TGTGCCAGCAGCTTAAAAGCGGGGGGGTTGTATGAGCAGTTCTTC.

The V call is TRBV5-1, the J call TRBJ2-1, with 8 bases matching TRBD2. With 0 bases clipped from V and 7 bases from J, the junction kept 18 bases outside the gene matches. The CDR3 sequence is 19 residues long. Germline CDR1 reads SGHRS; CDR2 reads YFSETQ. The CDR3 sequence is CASSLEGVGLAGRGNEQFF. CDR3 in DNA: TGCGCCAGCAGCTTGGAAGGGGTCGGTCTAGCGGGTAGAGGGAATGAGCAGTTCTTC.